This passage covers 6 T cell receptor beta chains from one sample sequenced in a study of regulatory T cells in long-lasting Graves disease. Described time point: newly diagnosed GD, antithyroid drugs for less than 3 months. Construction of the TCR library relied on RNA isolated from PBMCs. Through Arm-PCR of CDR3 regions and iRepertoire HTBI primers, TCR beta libraries were built. TCRdb re-derived calls from the multiplex PCR reads in MiXCR, one entry per CDR3 protein. The table lists 370,000 or so distinct CDR3 sequences, 15% to 20% of them singletons. These data were also filed under a second study, of T cells in Graves' hyperthyroidism and ophthalmopathy.

Sequences were derived from peripheral blood mononuclear cells (PBMCs), sampled at new diagnosis, from a patient treated with antithyroid drugs. The receptor set was obtained from a woman under 30 with Graves disease.

The chain carries TRBV11-2 and TRBJ2-3; 10 bases are shared with TRBD2. The germline gives CDR1 SGHAT, CDR2 FQNNGV. The V gene end was trimmed by 5 bases and the J gene end by 1 base; junction bases not matched to a gene: 12. This CDR3 is built from 18 residues. Here the CDR3 DNA reads TGTGCCAGCAGCGGTGGGGCGCTAGCGGGAGTGGGCACAGATACGCAGTATTTT. Amino acid sequence: CASSGGALAGVGTDTQYF.

This clonotype was observed many times. V usage is TRBV9 and J usage is TRBJ2-7; 7 nucleotides line up with TRBD2. CDR1 SGDLS and CDR2 YYNGEE come from the germline V gene. The CDR3 length is 14 residues. Trimming removed 2 bases from V and 0 bases from J; junction bases left unmatched: 2. The CDR3 here is CASSVGTISYEQYF. The CDR3 nucleotides are TGTGCCAGCAGCGTGGGGACTATCTCCTACGAGCAGTACTTC.

The chain recombines TRBV28 with TRBJ1-2, with TRBD1 matching 7 bases. The CDR3 covers 15 residues. The germline CDR1 and CDR2 sequences are MDHEN and SYDVKM. V trimming: 5 bases; J trimming: 7 bases; junction bases outside the gene matches: 13. CDR3 region: CASSPLPTGAFGYTF. CDR3 DNA: TGTGCCAGCAGTCCTCTACCTACAGGGGCCTTTGGCTACACCTTC.

This clonotype was recorded a few times. A read error may produce the germline difference seen at one junction end. V and J are TRBV7-3 and TRBJ1-5, with a tentative D call TRBD1 (5 bases). The CDR3 is 16 amino acids. CDR1 and CDR2 from the germline V gene are SGHTA and FQGTGA. CDR3 sequence (DNA): TGTGCTAGCAACTCCCTCGAAGGTCCCGGGGGTCAGCCCCAGCATTTT. Protein: CASNSLEGPGGQPQHF.

The rearrangement links TRBV7-6 to TRBJ2-7, with TRBD1 matching over 9 bases. The length of the CDR3 is 16 residues. With 5 bases clipped from V and 1 base from J, the junction kept 9 bases outside the gene matches. Per the germline V gene, CDR1 is SGHVS and CDR2 is FNYEAQ. The CDR3 protein is CASSLQPGQGSYEQYF. CDR3 DNA: TGTGCCAGCAGCCTACAACCGGGACAGGGATCCTACGAGCAGTACTTC.

This clonotype was seen a few times. J is TRBJ2-3 and V is TRBV27, with 8 bases fitting TRBD2. Germline V CDR1 and CDR2: MNHEY, SMNVEV (reference sequence). V shed 6 bases and J 6 bases; nucleotides not matched to a gene: 5. The CDR3 is made up of 13 amino acids. This chain's CDR3 is CASSTGRADTQYF. Here the CDR3 DNA reads TGTGCCAGCAGCACCGGGAGGGCGGATACGCAGTATTTT.